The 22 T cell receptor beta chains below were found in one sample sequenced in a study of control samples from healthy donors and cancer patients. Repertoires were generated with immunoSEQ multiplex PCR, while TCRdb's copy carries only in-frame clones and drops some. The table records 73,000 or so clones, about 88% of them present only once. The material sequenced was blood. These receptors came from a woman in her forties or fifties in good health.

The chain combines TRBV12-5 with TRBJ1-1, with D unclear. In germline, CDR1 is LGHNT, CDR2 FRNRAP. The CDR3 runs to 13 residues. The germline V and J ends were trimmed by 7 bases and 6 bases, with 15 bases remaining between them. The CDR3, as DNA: TGTGCTAGTGTCTTGAGTTGGGAGGCTGAAGCTTTCTTT. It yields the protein CASVLSWEAEAFF.

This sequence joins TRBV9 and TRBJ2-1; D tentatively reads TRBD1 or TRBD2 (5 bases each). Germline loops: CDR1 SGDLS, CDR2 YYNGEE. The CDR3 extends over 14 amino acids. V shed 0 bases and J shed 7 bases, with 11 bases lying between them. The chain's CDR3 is CASSVGLEGNEQFF. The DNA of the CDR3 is TGTGCCAGCAGCGTAGGCCTCGAGGGGAATGAGCAGTTCTTC.

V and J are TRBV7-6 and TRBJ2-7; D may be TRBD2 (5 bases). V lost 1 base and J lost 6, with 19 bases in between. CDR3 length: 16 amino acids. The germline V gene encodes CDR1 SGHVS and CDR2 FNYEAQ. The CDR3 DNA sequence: TGTGCCAGCAGCTTAGGAGGTGGTCGATCGGGGTCCGAGCAGTACTTC. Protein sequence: CASSLGGGRSGSEQYF.

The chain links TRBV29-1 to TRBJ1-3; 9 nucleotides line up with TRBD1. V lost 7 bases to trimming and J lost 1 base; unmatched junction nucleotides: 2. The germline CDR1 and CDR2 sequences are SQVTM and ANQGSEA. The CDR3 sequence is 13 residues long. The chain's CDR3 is CSAGTGSGNTIYF. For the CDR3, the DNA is TGCAGCGCCGGGACAGGGTCTGGAAACACCATATATTTT. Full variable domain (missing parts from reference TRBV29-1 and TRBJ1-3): SAVISQKPSRDICQRGTSLTIQCQVDSQVTMMFWYRQQPGQSLTLIATANQGSEATYESGFVIDKFPISRPNLTFSTLTVSNMSPEDSSIYLCSAGTGSGNTIYFGEGSWLTVV.

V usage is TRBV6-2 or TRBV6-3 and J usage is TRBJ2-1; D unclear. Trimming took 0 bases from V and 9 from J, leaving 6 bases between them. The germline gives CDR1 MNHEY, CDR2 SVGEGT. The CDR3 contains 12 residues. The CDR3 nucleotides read TGTGCCAGCAGTTACTCGAAGGCTGAGCAGTTCTTC. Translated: CASSYSKAEQFF.

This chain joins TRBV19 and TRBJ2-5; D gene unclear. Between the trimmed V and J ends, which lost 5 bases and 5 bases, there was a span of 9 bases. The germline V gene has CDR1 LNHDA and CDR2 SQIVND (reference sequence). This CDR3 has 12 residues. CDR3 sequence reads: CASSSLGETQYF. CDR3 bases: TGTGCCAGTAGTTCCTTGGGGGAGACCCAGTACTTC. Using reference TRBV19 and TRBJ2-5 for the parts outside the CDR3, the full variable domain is DGGITQSPKYLFRKEGQNVTLSCEQNLNHDAMYWYRQDPGQGLRLIYYSQIVNDFQKGDIAEGYSVSREKKESFPLTVTSAQKNPTAFYLCASSSLGETQYFGPGTRLLVL.

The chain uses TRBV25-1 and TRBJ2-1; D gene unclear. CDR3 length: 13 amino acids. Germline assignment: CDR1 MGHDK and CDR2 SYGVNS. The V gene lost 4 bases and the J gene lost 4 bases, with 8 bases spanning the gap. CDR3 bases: TGTGCCAGCAGTGTAAGACAATACAATGAGCAGTTCTTC. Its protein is CASSVRQYNEQFF. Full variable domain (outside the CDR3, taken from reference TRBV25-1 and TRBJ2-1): EADIYQTPRYLVIGTGKKITLECSQTMGHDKMYWYQQDPGMELHLIHYSYGVNSTEKGDLSSESTVSRIRTEHFPLTLESARPSHTSQYLCASSVRQYNEQFFGPGTRLTVL.

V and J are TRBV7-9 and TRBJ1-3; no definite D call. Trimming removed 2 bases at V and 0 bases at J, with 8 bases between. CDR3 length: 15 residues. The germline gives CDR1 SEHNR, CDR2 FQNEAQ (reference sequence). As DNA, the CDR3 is TGTGCCAGCAGCTTAACAGACGTCTCTGGAAACACCATATATTTT. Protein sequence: CASSLTDVSGNTIYF.

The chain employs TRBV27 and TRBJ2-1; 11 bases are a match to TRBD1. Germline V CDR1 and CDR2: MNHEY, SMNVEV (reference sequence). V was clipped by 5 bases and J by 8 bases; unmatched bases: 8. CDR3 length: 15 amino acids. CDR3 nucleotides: TGTGCCAGCAGTGCGGGGACAGGGGGTTCGGATGAGCAGTTCTTC. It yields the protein CASSAGTGGSDEQFF.

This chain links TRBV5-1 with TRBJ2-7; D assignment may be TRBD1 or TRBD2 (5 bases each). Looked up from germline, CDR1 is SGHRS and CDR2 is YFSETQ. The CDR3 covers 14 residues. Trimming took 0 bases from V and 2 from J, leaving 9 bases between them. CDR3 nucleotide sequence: TGCGCCAGCAGCTTGGAGGGGACCACCTACGAGCAGTACTTC. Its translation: CASSLEGTTYEQYF.

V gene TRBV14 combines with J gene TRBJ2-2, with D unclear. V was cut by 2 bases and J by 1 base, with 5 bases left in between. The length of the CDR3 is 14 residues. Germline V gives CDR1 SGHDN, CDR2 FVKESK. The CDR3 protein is CASSQYRNTGELFF. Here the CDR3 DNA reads TGTGCCAGCAGCCAATACAGGAACACCGGGGAGCTGTTTTTT.

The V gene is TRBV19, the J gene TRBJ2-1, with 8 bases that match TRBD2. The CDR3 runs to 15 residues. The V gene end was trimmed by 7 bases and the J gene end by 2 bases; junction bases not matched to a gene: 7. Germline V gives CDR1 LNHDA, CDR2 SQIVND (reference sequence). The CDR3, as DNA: TGTGCCAGTAAGGCTACTAGCGGAGCCTACAATGAGCAGTTCTTC. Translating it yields CASKATSGAYNEQFF.

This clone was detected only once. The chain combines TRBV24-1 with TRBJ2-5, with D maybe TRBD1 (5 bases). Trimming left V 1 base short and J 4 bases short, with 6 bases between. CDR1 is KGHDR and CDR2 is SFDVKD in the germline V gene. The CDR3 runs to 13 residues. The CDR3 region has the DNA TGTGCCACCAGTGATTTCGACAGAGAGACCCAGTACTTC. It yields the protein CATSDFDRETQYF.

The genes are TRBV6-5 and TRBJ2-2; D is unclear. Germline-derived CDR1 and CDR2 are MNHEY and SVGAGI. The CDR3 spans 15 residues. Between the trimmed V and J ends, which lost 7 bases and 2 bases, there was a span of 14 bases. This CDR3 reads CASTQTAGNTGELFF. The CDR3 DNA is TGTGCCAGCACCCAAACGGCAGGTAACACCGGGGAGCTGTTTTTT.

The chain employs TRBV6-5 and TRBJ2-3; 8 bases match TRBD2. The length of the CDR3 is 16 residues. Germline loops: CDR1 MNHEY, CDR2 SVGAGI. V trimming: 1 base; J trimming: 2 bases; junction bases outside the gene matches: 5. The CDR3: CASSYLGAGDTDTQYF. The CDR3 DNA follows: TGTGCCAGCAGTTACTTAGGAGCGGGAGACACAGATACGCAGTATTTT.

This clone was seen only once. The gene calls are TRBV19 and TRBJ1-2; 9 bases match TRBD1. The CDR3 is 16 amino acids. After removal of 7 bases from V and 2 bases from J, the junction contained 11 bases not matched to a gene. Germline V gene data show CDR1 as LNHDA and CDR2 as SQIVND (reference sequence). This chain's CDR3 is CASIFDHRGPNYGYTF. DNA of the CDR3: TGTGCCAGTATTTTCGACCACAGGGGGCCAAACTATGGCTACACCTTC.

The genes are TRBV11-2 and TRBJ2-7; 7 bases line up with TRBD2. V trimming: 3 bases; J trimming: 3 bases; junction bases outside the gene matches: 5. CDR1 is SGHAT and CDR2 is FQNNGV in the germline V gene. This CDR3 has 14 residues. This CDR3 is CASSFSGVGYEQYF. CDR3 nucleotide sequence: TGTGCCAGCAGCTTCAGCGGGGTCGGCTACGAGCAGTACTTC.

The CDR3 is CASSSDRDSNQPQHF. The CDR3 DNA reads TGCGCCAGCAGCTCTGACAGGGATAGCAATCAGCCCCAGCATTTT. This rearrangement joins TRBV5-1 to TRBJ1-5, with 7 bases lining up with TRBD1. CDR3 length: 15 residues. The V segment lost 3 bases and the J segment 0 bases; nucleotides outside the gene matches: 3. CDR1 and CDR2 from the germline V gene are SGHRS and YFSETQ.

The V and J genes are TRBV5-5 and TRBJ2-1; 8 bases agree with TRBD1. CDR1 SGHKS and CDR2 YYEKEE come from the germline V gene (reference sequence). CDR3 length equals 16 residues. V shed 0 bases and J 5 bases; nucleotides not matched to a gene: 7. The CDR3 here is CASSLEWTGINNEQFF. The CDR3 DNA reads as TGTGCCAGCAGCTTGGAGTGGACAGGGATTAACAATGAGCAGTTCTTC.

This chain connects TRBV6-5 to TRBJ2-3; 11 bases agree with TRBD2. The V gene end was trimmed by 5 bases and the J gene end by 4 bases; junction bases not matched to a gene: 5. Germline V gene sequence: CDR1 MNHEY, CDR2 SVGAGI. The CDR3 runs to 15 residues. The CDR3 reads CASSTSGSGADTQYF. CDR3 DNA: TGTGCCAGCAGTACTAGCGGGAGTGGTGCAGATACGCAGTATTTT.

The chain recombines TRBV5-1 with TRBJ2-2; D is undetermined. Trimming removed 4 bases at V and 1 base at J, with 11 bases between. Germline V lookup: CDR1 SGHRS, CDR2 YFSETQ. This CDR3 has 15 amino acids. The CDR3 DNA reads TGCGCCAGCAGCCAGATGGACGGGAACACCGGGGAGCTGTTTTTT. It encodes CASSQMDGNTGELFF. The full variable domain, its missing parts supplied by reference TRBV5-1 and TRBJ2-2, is KAGVTQTPRYLIKTRGQQVTLSCSPISGHRSVSWYQQTPGQGLQFLFEYFSETQRNKGNFPGRFSGRQFSNSRSEMNVSTLELGDSALYLCASSQMDGNTGELFFGEGSRLTVL.

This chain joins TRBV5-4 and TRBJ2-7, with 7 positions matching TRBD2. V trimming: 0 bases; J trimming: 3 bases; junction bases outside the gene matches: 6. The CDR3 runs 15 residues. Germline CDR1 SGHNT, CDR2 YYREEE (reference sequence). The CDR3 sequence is CASSLDWEGGYEQYF. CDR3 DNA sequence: TGTGCCAGCAGCTTGGATTGGGAGGGCGGCTACGAGCAGTACTTC.